In its sample, the clone carrying this TCR beta chain was seen once. Sequenced by immunoSEQ multiplex PCR; TCRdb stores in-frame clones only, minus some. The sample has more than 150,000 clones, just under 90% seen once; the top ten hold 6.1%. The sample is drawn from a study of T cell responses to AZD1222 COVID-19 vaccine. Germline CDR1 and CDR2: MNHEY and SMNVEV (reference sequence). The V and J ends lost 3 bases and 6 bases respectively, with 11 bases between them. The CDR3 loop spans 13 amino acids. This receptor was obtained from an adult in good health. The gene calls are TRBV27 and TRBJ1-2; D ambiguous. The specimen comprised peripheral blood, sampled on day 0 of AZD1222 vaccination. The chain's CDR3 is CASSFMQFHGYTF. The CDR3 nucleotides are TGTGCCAGCAGTTTTATGCAGTTCCATGGCTACACCTTC.